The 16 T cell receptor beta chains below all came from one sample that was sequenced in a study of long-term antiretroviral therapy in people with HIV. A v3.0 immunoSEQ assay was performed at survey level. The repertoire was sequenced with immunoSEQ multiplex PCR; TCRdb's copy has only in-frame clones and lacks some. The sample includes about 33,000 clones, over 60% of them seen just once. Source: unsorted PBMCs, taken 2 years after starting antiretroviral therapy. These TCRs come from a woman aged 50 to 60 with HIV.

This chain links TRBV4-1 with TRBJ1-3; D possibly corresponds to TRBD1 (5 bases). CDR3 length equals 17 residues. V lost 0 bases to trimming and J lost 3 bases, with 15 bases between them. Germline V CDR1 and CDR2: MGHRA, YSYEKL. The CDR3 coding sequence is TGCGCCAGCAGCCAAGATTGGGGGGGTAGTATTGGAAACACCATATATTTT. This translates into CASSQDWGGSIGNTIYF.

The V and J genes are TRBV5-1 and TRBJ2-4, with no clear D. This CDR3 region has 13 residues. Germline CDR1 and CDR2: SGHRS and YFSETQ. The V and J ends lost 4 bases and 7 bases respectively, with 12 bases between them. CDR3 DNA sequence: TGCGCCAGCAGCGGCGTGGAGTATAACATTCAGTACTTC. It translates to CASSGVEYNIQYF.

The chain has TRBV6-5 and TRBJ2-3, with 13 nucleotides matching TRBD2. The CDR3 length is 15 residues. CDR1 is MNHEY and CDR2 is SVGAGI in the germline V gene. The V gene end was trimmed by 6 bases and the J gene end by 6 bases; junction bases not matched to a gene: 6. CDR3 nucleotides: TGTGCCAGCAGGACACTAGCGGGGGGGCGGGATACGCAGTATTTT. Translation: CASRTLAGGRDTQYF.

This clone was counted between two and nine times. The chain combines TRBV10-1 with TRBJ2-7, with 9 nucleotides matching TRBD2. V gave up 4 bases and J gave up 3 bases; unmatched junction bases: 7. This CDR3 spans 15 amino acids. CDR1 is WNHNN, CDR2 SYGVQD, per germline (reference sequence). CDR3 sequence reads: CASSAGQRGDYEQYF. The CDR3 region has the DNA TGCGCCAGCAGTGCCGGGCAGCGGGGGGACTACGAGCAGTACTTC.

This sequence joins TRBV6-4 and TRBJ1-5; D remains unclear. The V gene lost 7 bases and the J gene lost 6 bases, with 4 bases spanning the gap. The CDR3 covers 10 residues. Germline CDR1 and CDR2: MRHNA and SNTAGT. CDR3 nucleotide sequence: TGTGCCAGCAAACCTCAGCCCCAGCATTTT. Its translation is CASKPQPQHF.

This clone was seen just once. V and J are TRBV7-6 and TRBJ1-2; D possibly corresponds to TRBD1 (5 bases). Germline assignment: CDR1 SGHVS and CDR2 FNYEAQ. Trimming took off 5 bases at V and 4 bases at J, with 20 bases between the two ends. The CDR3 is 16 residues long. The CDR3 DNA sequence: TGTGCCAGCAGCCCCGAGGGACTCCAGCGAAGCTATGGCTACACCTTC. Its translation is CASSPEGLQRSYGYTF.

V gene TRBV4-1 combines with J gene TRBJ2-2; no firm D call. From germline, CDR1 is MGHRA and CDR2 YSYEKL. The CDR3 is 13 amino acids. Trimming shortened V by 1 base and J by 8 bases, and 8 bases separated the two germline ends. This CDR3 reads CASSQALQGELFF. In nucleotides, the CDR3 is TGCGCCAGCAGCCAAGCTTTACAAGGGGAGCTGTTTTTT.

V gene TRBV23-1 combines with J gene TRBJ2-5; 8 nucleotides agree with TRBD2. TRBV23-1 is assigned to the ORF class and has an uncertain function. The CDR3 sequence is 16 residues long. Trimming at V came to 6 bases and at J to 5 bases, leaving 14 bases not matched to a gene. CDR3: CASSHLSGGRTETQYF. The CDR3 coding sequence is TGCGCCAGCAGCCACTTATCGGGGGGGCGGACGGAGACCCAGTACTTC.

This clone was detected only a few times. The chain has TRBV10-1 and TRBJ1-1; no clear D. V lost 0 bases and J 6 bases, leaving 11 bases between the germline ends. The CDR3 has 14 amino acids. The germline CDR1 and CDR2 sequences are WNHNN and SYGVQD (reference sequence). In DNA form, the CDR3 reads TGCGCCAGCAGTGAGTCGAAGCGCGGGGCTGAAGCTTTCTTT. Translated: CASSESKRGAEAFF.

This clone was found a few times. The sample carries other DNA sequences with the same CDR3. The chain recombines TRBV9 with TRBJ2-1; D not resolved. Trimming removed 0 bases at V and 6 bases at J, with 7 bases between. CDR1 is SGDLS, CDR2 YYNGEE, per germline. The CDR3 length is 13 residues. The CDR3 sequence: CASSVGLGNEQFF. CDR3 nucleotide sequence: TGTGCCAGCAGCGTAGGGCTAGGCAATGAGCAGTTCTTC.

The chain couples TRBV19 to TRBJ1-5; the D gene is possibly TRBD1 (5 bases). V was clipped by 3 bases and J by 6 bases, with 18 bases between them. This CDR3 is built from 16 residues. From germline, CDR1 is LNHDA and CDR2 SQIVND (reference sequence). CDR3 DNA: TGTGCCAGTAGTATTGGGCAGGGTCTTGTTAGTCAGCCCCAGCATTTT. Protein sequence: CASSIGQGLVSQPQHF.

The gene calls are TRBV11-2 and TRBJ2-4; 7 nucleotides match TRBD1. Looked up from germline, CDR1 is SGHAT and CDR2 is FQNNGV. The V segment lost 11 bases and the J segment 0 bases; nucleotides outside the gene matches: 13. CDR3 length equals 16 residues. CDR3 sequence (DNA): TGTGCCTCTCGGGACAGCCTTAAGGAAGCCAAAAACATTCAGTACTTC. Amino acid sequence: CASRDSLKEAKNIQYF.

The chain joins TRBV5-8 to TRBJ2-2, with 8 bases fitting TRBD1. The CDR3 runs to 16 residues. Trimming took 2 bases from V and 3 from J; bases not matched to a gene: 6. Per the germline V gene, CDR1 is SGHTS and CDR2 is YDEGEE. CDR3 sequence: CASSFFRGQHTGELFF. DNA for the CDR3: TGTGCCAGCAGCTTCTTCAGGGGGCAGCACACCGGGGAGCTGTTTTTT.

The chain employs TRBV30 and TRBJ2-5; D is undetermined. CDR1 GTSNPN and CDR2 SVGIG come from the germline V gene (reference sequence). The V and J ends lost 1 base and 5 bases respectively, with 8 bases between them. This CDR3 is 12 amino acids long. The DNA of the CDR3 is TGTGCCTGGAGTGCCAGGACCGAGACCCAGTACTTC. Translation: CAWSARTETQYF.

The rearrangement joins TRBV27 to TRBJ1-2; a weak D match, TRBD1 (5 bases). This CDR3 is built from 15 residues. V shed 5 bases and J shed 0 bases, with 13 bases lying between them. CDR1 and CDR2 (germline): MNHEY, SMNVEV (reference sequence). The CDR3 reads CASSPLDTANYGYTF. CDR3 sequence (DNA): TGTGCCAGCAGTCCTTTGGACACAGCTAACTATGGCTACACCTTC.

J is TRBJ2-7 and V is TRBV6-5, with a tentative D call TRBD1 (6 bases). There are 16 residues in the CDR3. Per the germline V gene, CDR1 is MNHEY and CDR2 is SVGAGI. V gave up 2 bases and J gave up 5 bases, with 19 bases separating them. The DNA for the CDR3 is TGTGCCAGCAGTTACAGTGGGGGCGCGGGTTCCCACGAGCAGTACTTC. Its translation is CASSYSGGAGSHEQYF.